The 10 T cell receptor beta chains presented below share a single source sample, sequenced in a study of blood T cell repertoires in COVID-19. Assay: immunoSEQ multiplex PCR; the TCRdb copy retains only in-frame clones and omits some. Here the sample spans around 170,000 clones, roughly 87% being singletons. Sequencing was done on a sample of peripheral blood. Source of these receptors: a woman in her forties with acute or convalescent COVID-19.

This chain connects TRBV7-8 to TRBJ2-1, with 9 bases lining up with TRBD1. The CDR3 extends over 15 amino acids. The junction had 8 bases not matched to a gene; V was cut back by 3 bases and J by 8 bases. In germline, CDR1 is SGHVS, CDR2 FQNEAQ. CDR3 protein: CASSFSTGQGYEQFF. The CDR3 DNA reads TGTGCCAGCAGCTTTTCAACGGGACAGGGTTATGAGCAGTTCTTC.

This clone was seen only a few times. The chain carries TRBV7-9 and TRBJ2-3, with TRBD1 as a possible D gene (5 bases). Per the germline V gene, CDR1 is SEHNR and CDR2 is FQNEAQ (reference sequence). The CDR3 is 16 amino acids. V was pared by 4 bases and J by 3 bases, with 17 bases between. This chain's CDR3 is CASSSQGTLQTDTQYF. The CDR3 nucleotides read TGTGCCAGCAGCTCTCAGGGCACACTACAAACAGATACGCAGTATTTT.

The chain joins TRBV28 to TRBJ1-5; D is uncertain. The germline V gene has CDR1 MDHEN and CDR2 SYDVKM. V lost 3 bases and J 0 bases, leaving 12 bases between the germline ends. The CDR3 is 16 amino acids. DNA for the CDR3: TGTGCCAGCAGTTTTTCGGGGTTCAATAGCAATCAGCCCCAGCATTTT. It codes for CASSFSGFNSNQPQHF.

This clone was seen a few times. The chain is built from TRBV10-3 and TRBJ1-6; D unclear. The germline CDR1 and CDR2 sequences are ENHRY and SYGVKD. The CDR3 consists of 14 residues. The ends were cut back, 3 bases at V and 4 bases at J, with 7 bases in the middle. The CDR3 region is CAISEGEYNSPLHF. The CDR3 DNA sequence: TGTGCCATCAGTGAAGGAGAGTATAATTCACCCCTCCACTTT.

This clone was picked up a small number of times. The chain is built from TRBV18 and TRBJ1-1; 10 bases align to TRBD1. The V and J ends lost 5 bases and 5 bases, in that order; junction bases with no gene match: 5. The CDR3 sequence is 14 residues long. Germline lookup yields CDR1 KGHSH and CDR2 LQKENI. The CDR3 spells CASSTGQGKTEAFF. The CDR3 coding sequence is TGTGCCAGCTCAACGGGACAGGGGAAGACTGAAGCTTTCTTT.

V is TRBV28 and J is TRBJ1-1, with TRBD1 matching over 7 bases. The CDR3 extends over 14 amino acids. Unmatched junction bases numbered 7, after V lost 5 bases and J lost 4 bases. Germline V CDR1 and CDR2: MDHEN, SYDVKM. The DNA of the CDR3 is TGTGCCAGCAGTAAAAGATCAGGGGGCACTGAAGCTTTCTTT. It translates to CASSKRSGGTEAFF.

This rearrangement joins TRBV5-4 to TRBJ2-5; D perhaps matches TRBD2 (5 bases). From germline, CDR1 is SGHNT and CDR2 YYREEE (reference sequence). Trimming shortened V by 1 base and J by 5 bases, and 9 bases separated the two germline ends. There are 13 residues in the CDR3. Here the CDR3 reads CASSLFRGETQYF. The CDR3 region has the DNA TGTGCCAGCAGCTTGTTCCGGGGTGAGACCCAGTACTTC.

The chain couples TRBV19 to TRBJ2-3; 8 nucleotides align to TRBD2. The CDR3 extends over 16 amino acids. The V gene's germline CDR1 is LNHDA and CDR2 SQIVND (reference sequence). J was trimmed by 2 bases and V by 5 bases; bases with no gene match: 9. In DNA, the CDR3 is TGTGCCAGTAGTGACCCAGCGGGGGTTACCACAGATACGCAGTATTTT. It is translated as CASSDPAGVTTDTQYF.

CDR3 amino acids: CASGFQGGGETQYF. CDR3 in DNA: TGCGCCAGCGGGTTTCAGGGAGGAGGAGAGACCCAGTACTTC. The chain is built from TRBV10-2 and TRBJ2-5; perhaps TRBD2 as D (6 bases). Per the germline V gene, CDR1 is WSHSY and CDR2 is SAAADI. The CDR3 totals 14 residues. V was shortened by 8 bases and J by 4 bases, with 17 bases between the two germline ends.

J is TRBJ2-3 and V is TRBV28, with 8 bases that match TRBD2. V shed 7 bases, J shed 5 bases, and the junction held 5 bases outside the gene matches. Germline V gene lookup returns CDR1 MDHEN and CDR2 SYDVKM. The CDR3 loop spans 13 amino acids. CDR3 in amino acids: CASMGSGGDTQYF. The CDR3 region has the DNA TGTGCCAGCATGGGGAGCGGGGGAGATACGCAGTATTTT.